This TCR beta chain stems from a study of shared clonotypes between healthy human individuals. Naive CD8 cells lacked CD45RO, underwent positive selection for CCR7 and left out terminally differentiated effector memory CD45RA+ cells. Clones were read by immunoSEQ multiplex PCR, and TCRdb kept only the in-frame ones, dropping some. The sample holds 2 million to 2.5 million clones; roughly 94% are singletons and the top ten take roughly 1%. Trimming shortened V by 3 bases and J by 2 bases, and 11 bases separated the two germline ends. This CDR3 is built from 15 residues. Germline V gives CDR1 WNHNN, CDR2 SYGVQD (reference sequence).

The chain carries TRBV10-1 and TRBJ1-5, with D unresolved. Sequenced input: naive CD8+ T cells sorted from blood. This TCR came from a young man in good health. CDR3 residues: CASSDSSWGNQPQHF. CDR3 bases: TGCGCCAGCAGTGATAGCTCTTGGGGCAATCAGCCCCAGCATTTT.